These 19 T cell receptor beta chains originate from one sample sequenced in a study of blood T cell repertoires in COVID-19. Profiled with immunoSEQ multiplex PCR; TCRdb holds only in-frame clones, not every one. The sample gives about 150,000 clones, approximately 82% of which show up once; 9.8% is in the top ten. Specimen: peripheral blood. These TCRs come from a woman aged 50 to 65 with acute or convalescent COVID-19.

The rearrangement links TRBV5-1 to TRBJ2-1, with 7 bases aligning to TRBD1. The CDR3 totals 15 residues. Trimming took 0 bases from V and 5 from J; bases not matched to a gene: 5. Germline CDR1 is SGHRS and CDR2 is YFSETQ. The DNA of the CDR3 is TGCGCCAGCAGCTTGGAACAGGGGCCTCACAATGAGCAGTTCTTC. This encodes CASSLEQGPHNEQFF.

This clone was recorded once. V and J are TRBV9 and TRBJ2-7; D ambiguous. The CDR3 consists of 15 residues. V lost 0 bases to trimming and J lost 0 bases, with 10 bases between them. Germline V gene lookup returns CDR1 SGDLS and CDR2 YYNGEE. The CDR3 reads CASSVGLSSSYEQYF. DNA for the CDR3: TGTGCCAGCAGCGTAGGGTTATCCAGCTCCTACGAGCAGTACTTC.

This clone was recorded a few times. V usage is TRBV25-1 and J usage is TRBJ2-3; 7 bases fit TRBD1. The CDR3 has 14 residues. Germline CDR1 MGHDK, CDR2 SYGVNS. J lost 4 bases, V lost 8 bases, and 9 bases had no gene match. The CDR3 protein is CASGDRDPPDTQYF. The CDR3 region has the DNA TGTGCCAGCGGAGACAGGGATCCCCCAGATACGCAGTATTTT.

This clone was seen a handful of times. At one of its ends the junction is not consistent with the germline gene, which may arise from a read error. The rearrangement joins TRBV23-1 to TRBJ2-7; possible D gene TRBD2, 7 bases. TRBV23-1 is assigned to the ORF class and has an uncertain function. CDR3 length: 16 amino acids. The CDR3, as DNA: TGCGCCAGCAGTAAATCCTCGGGGGGCAGGACCTACGAGCAGTACTTC. Protein product: CASSKSSGGRTYEQYF.

This chain uses TRBV5-1 with TRBJ2-1; 13 bases map to TRBD2. In germline, CDR1 is SGHRS, CDR2 YFSETQ. The CDR3 is 16 amino acids. J gave up 4 bases and V 2 bases, and 3 bases lay outside the gene matches. Written as DNA, the CDR3 is TGCGCCAGCAGCTTCCGGACTAGCGGGAGTTACAATGAGCAGTTCTTC. It specifies CASSFRTSGSYNEQFF.

This clone appeared once. The gene calls are TRBV16 and TRBJ1-1; D unclear. The CDR3 covers 16 residues. Germline V CDR1 and CDR2: KGHSY, FQNENV. V lost 3 bases to trimming and J lost 0 bases, with 14 bases between them. The CDR3 region has the DNA TGTGCCAGCAGCCAGACACCCGGGATACTGAACACTGAAGCTTTCTTT. Its translation is CASSQTPGILNTEAFF.

This chain links TRBV29-1 with TRBJ2-7; a possible D gene is TRBD1 (6 bases). Germline CDR1 and CDR2: SQVTM and ANQGSEA. This CDR3 comprises 11 residues. V was shortened by 6 bases and J by 3 bases, with 9 bases between the two germline ends. The DNA for the CDR3 is TGCAGCGTGAGGACAGACTACGAGCAGTACTTC. It codes for CSVRTDYEQYF.

The V call is TRBV18, the J call TRBJ1-1; no definite D call. The V end lost 0 bases, the J end lost 3 bases, and 11 bases lay between the germline ends. Germline V lookup: CDR1 KGHSH, CDR2 LQKENI. CDR3 size: 15 residues. The CDR3 here is CASSPPAGKYTEAFF. DNA of the CDR3: TGTGCCAGCTCACCACCGGCGGGTAAATACACTGAAGCTTTCTTT.

CDR3 loop: CAIRTGDAEAFF. The CDR3 nucleotides read TGTGCCATCAGGACAGGGGACGCTGAAGCTTTCTTT. This chain joins TRBV10-3 and TRBJ1-1, with 8 bases fitting TRBD1. The CDR3 consists of 12 residues. Germline V gives CDR1 ENHRY, CDR2 SYGVKD. V was pared by 6 bases and J by 6 bases, with 3 bases of the junction left unmatched.

The chain employs TRBV28 and TRBJ2-7; a possible D gene is TRBD1 (6 bases). Germline CDR1 and CDR2: MDHEN and SYDVKM. V lost 0 bases and J 4 bases, leaving 19 bases between the germline ends. This CDR3 comprises 17 residues. The CDR3 DNA sequence: TGTGCCAGCAGTTTATGGGGAGTGGACAGAAATCGATACGAGCAGTACTTC. Its protein is CASSLWGVDRNRYEQYF. The variable domain in full, completed from reference TRBV28 and TRBJ2-7, reads DVKVTQSSRYLVKRTGEKVFLECVQDMDHENMFWYRQDPGLGLRLIYFSYDVKMKEKGDIPEGYSVSREKKERFSLILESASTNQTSMYLCASSLWGVDRNRYEQYFGPGTRLTVT.

The gene calls are TRBV29-1 and TRBJ2-5; maybe TRBD1 (5 bases). This CDR3 spans 14 amino acids. The V gene's germline CDR1 is SQVTM and CDR2 ANQGSEA. The ends were cut back, 6 bases at V and 7 bases at J, with 21 bases in the middle. The CDR3 DNA reads as TGCAGCGTGGAATCCTCAGGCCTTCAGGGGACCCAGTACTTC. Translated: CSVESSGLQGTQYF.

This clone was counted only a few times. The chain links TRBV5-1 to TRBJ2-5, with 8 bases lining up with TRBD1. This CDR3 is built from 13 residues. J was trimmed by 5 bases and V by 9 bases; bases with no gene match: 9. In germline, CDR1 is SGHRS, CDR2 YFSETQ. The CDR3 region is CATGQGRGETQYF. In nucleotides, the CDR3 is TGCGCCACCGGACAGGGACGGGGTGAGACCCAGTACTTC.

The chain carries TRBV28 and TRBJ1-2; perhaps TRBD1 as D (6 bases). Deletions cut 6 bases from V and 1 base from J, with 12 bases between. The CDR3 loop spans 14 amino acids. CDR1 is MDHEN and CDR2 is SYDVKM in the germline V gene. The CDR3 DNA sequence: TGTGCCAGCAGGGGACATCCCTTTAACTATGGCTACACCTTC. The encoded protein is CASRGHPFNYGYTF.

For this clone: The same CDR3 is also encoded by other DNA sequences in this sample. This chain joins TRBV3-1 (or the pseudogene TRBV3-2) and TRBJ1-1; no clear D gene. Trimming left V 3 bases short and J 1 base short, with 6 bases between. Germline assignment: CDR1 LGHDT and CDR2 YNNKEL (reference sequence). The CDR3 is 13 residues long. In DNA form, the CDR3 reads TGTGCCAGCAGCCAGGGAGGGAACACTGAAGCTTTCTTT. The encoded protein is CASSQGGNTEAFF.

J is TRBJ2-2 and V is TRBV7-2; D perhaps matches TRBD2 (5 bases). Trimming removed 4 bases at V and 9 bases at J, with 12 bases between. The CDR3 loop spans 13 amino acids. Germline values: CDR1 SGHTA, CDR2 FQGNSA. The CDR3 reads CASSSGLRRELFF. For the CDR3, the DNA is TGTGCCAGCAGCTCAGGACTCCGTAGGGAGCTGTTTTTT.

J is TRBJ2-2 and V is TRBV27; D perhaps matches TRBD1 (7 bases). This CDR3 is built from 15 residues. Deletions cut 8 bases from V and 1 base from J, with 14 bases between. The germline V gene encodes CDR1 MNHEY and CDR2 SMNVEV (reference sequence). CDR3 protein: CASLRQGLNTGELFF. The CDR3 DNA sequence: TGTGCCAGCCTTCGACAGGGACTGAACACCGGGGAGCTGTTTTTT.

The chain couples TRBV9 to TRBJ1-4; 8 bases are a match to TRBD1. Trimming cost V 4 bases and J 3 bases; bases outside gene matches: 2. Looked up from germline, CDR1 is SGDLS and CDR2 is YYNGEE. The CDR3 consists of 14 residues. The CDR3 DNA reads TGTGCCAGCAGCCAGACAGGGGCTAATGAAAAACTGTTTTTT. This sequence encodes CASSQTGANEKLFF.

This clone was seen a single time. The rearrangement links TRBV23-1 to TRBJ2-2; a weak D match, TRBD1 (5 bases). TRBV23-1 is annotated as an ORF whose role is uncertain. Trimming shortened V by 3 bases and J by 0 bases, and 11 bases separated the two germline ends. The CDR3 consists of 16 residues. In DNA form, the CDR3 reads TGCGCCAGCAGTCACCCGGACAACGCGAACACCGGGGAGCTGTTTTTT. As protein: CASSHPDNANTGELFF.

This chain's CDR3 is CASSPQGAGSPLHF. The DNA of the CDR3 is TGCGCCAGCAGCCCACAGGGGGCTGGTTCACCCCTCCACTTT. V and J are TRBV4-3 and TRBJ1-6; 9 nucleotides agree with TRBD1. Germline V gene data show CDR1 as LGHNA and CDR2 as YSLEER. V lost 4 bases and J lost 9; bases outside the gene matches: 4. The CDR3 is made up of 14 amino acids.